This T cell receptor beta chain was obtained from a study of shared clonotypes between healthy human individuals (dated by TCRdb to 2020 to 2022). With regard to the full study: Three men and a couple of women, aged 18 to 49 years, made up the cohort. The study deeply sequenced blood TCR repertoires of about 5 healthy adults to estimate repertoire size and the extent of clonotype sharing between individuals. Each donor's leukapheresis produced roughly between roughly 0.85 and 10 billion PBMCs. For each donor, CD4 naive and CD4 memory were each run on three plates, CD8 naive on two plates, and CD8 memory on one plate. To increase sequencing depth and limit assay-specific biases, TCR repertoire library preparation and sequencing were carried out by different laboratories using diverse techniques.

The paper's findings and limits, for the study overall: Incomplete sequencing was indicated by rarefaction of sorted-subset datasets, despite the large sequencing depth. Higher generation probabilities were observed for clonotypes shared by all four sorted-subset donors than for non-shared clonotypes. Pairwise subsampling indicated that sequencing depth was expected to affect the degree of clonotype sharing among donors. Larger estimated clonotype richness was generally found for naive subsets than for memory subsets. Sampling was restricted to blood, and TCR repertoires in tissue are likely to differ from TCR repertoires in blood. When four donors were compared, the shared fraction of clonotypes was about 5% for naive CD4, roughly 3.4% for naive CD8, 2% to 2.5% for memory CD4, and less than 0.5% for memory CD8. Because the study included a small number of donors, the genetic and exposure-history diversity represented was limited.

A note on this clone: Its antigen remains undetermined. The record has no base qualities; no much larger clone is one base away.

TCR CDR3 regions were amplified from genomic DNA by multiplex PCR using the deep immunoSEQ assay. For each cell subset, the extracted genomic DNA was distributed evenly across all wells of several immunoSEQ 96-well plates, and each plate served as one replicate. For sorted subsets, about 210 ng of genomic DNA, equivalent to some 30,000 T cell genomes, went into each replicate PCR. The purified libraries were quantified using a Qubit 3.0 fluorometer, sized with a Bioanalyzer 2100, and then quantified again using the KAPA Library Quantification kit. Each immunoSEQ 96-well plate was sequenced on its own single-read 150-cycle Illumina NextSeq 550 flow cell. On the authors' methods: Because the immunoSEQ output held only junctional sequences and lacked quality scores, the filtering could not match the filtering applied to full-length reads. To assign V/J genes and CDR3, sequences were annotated using PyIR, a Python wrapper for IgBLAST v1.9, with IMGT germline references. Reads were filtered out if the reads had weak V/J assignments (E-value above 1e-6), no CDR3, stop codons, out-of-frame junctions, or ambiguous translated residues. V3J clonotypes were defined as sequences sharing an identical inferred V gene, J gene, and CDR3 amino acid sequence. The percentage overlap between two repertoires was calculated by dividing the number of shared unique clonotypes by the size of the smaller repertoire. Richness of each repertoire was evaluated using RTK rarefaction, the Chao1 estimator, and Recon v2.1 estimates of unobserved clonotypes. For all TCRbeta clonotypes obtained by the gDNA method from a few donors, generation probabilities were computed with OLGA. TCRdb provides this immuneACCESS table in a form limited to in-frame rearrangements. Some clones are lacking; in checked studies, under half of them reflect an unresolved V gene, and why the rest are absent is not known. That table is the source of V, J and clone size, and D and trimming were worked out from the DNA. The sample table records around 1.9 million clones; about 92% of these occur just once. Together, the top ten hold more than 1.5% of the sample.

CD8 naive samples consisted of CD45RO-negative cells that were positively selected for CCR7, yielding a CD45RA+CCR7+ population without TemRA cells. The donors were healthy, HIV-negative adults with no recently reported acute infections or vaccinations. All donors were Caucasian adults living in Nashville, Tennessee, USA. Blood was obtained by leukapheresis, after which PBMCs were separated by Ficoll-Histopaque density gradient centrifugation and cryopreserved in liquid nitrogen vapor phase. Analytical flow cytometry was used to check the purity and quantity of every magnetically sorted T cell population. Genomic DNA was isolated from every sorted fraction and measured by UV absorbance on a Nanodrop 2000c. CDR1 is given as MGHRA and CDR2 as YSYEKL, both from the germline V gene. The CDR3 runs 16 residues from the cysteine to the phenylalanine. The retained sequence is limited to the CDR3, 48 bases, with the frame set at the first base. Between the V and J ends, shortened by 3 bases and 4 bases respectively, the junction contains 16 bases.

This TCR was recovered from a man aged 18 to 30 in good health. Some clones in this sample may be carry-over from other donors' samples. The sequence is built from TRBV4-1 and TRBJ1-5; a tentative D match to TRBD1 spans 5 bases. Sequenced sample: naive CD8+ T cells from PBMCs. The cell subset or site label of this sample denotes: CD45RA+CCR7+. The sequenced DNA: TGCGCCAGCAGCCAGAGATGGAGCTGGGGGAATCAGCCCCAGCATTTT. The encoded protein is CASSQRWSWGNQPQHF.